A selection of T cell receptor beta chains follows, all from one sample in a study of glioma-infiltrating T cells. TCRdb reprocessed the multiplex PCR reads via MiXCR and lists one record per CDR3 protein. The sample yields about 130,000 distinct CDR3 sequences, around 25% seen once. Sequencing was carried out using glioma tissue, nonneoplastic brain tissue, or PBMCs (not recorded which). The receptor set was obtained from a human donor with low-grade glioma or glioblastoma, undergoing nonglioma brain surgery, or in good health (not recorded which). Both conserved end residues are part of each CDR3. D genes are given only for firm matches. Rows give clone size only sometimes, using once, few, many, or a class for an expanded clone.

>NA|NA|TRBV20-1|TRBJ2-1
CSARGARPSPTQFF
TGCAGTGCTAGAGGGGCTAGGCCAAGCCCGACACAGTTCTTC
>many|TRBD1|TRBV6-1|TRBJ1-6
CASTQDRDAPLHF
TGTGCCAGCACGCAGGACAGGGACGCACCCCTCCACTTT
>many|NA|TRBV12-3/TRBV12-4|TRBJ1-1
CASSSGQYEAFF
TGTGCCAGCAGTTCAGGACAGTACGAAGCTTTCTTT
>many|NA|TRBV20-1|TRBJ2-3
CSASKAADTQYF
TGCAGTGCTAGTAAAGCCGCAGATACGCAGTATTTT
>NA|NA|TRBV24-1|TRBJ1-6
CATSDYDNSPLHF
TGTGCCACCAGTGACTATGATAATTCACCCCTCCACTTT
>few|NA|TRBV6-1|TRBJ2-5
CASRGLGTMQETQYF
TGTGCCAGCAGAGGCCTAGGGACAATGCAAGAGACCCAGTACTTC
>few|NA|TRBV7-9|TRBJ1-1
CASSDTNTEAFF
TGTGCCAGCAGCGACACGAACACTGAAGCTTTCTTT
>few|NA|TRBV3-1|TRBJ1-1
CASSQNQGHTEAFF
TGTGCCAGCAGCCAGAACCAGGGACACACTGAAGCTTTCTTT
>few|NA|TRBV29-1|TRBJ2-1
CSVDRVNEQFF
TGCAGCGTTGATAGGGTCAATGAGCAGTTCTTC
>few|NA|TRBV7-6|TRBJ2-3
CASSAGASTDTQYF
TGTGCTAGCAGCGCGGGGGCCAGCACAGATACGCAGTATTTT
>once|NA|TRBV24-1|TRBJ2-5
CASRWKETQYF
TGTGCCAGCAGATGGAAAGAGACCCAGTACTTC
>few|NA|TRBV29-1|TRBJ2-3
CSVERTDLADTQYF
TGCAGCGTTGAACGGACGGATCTGGCAGATACGCAGTATTTT
>many|TRBD2|TRBV25-1|TRBJ2-3
CASSELGGRWADTQYF
TGTGCCAGCAGTGAATTGGGAGGGAGATGGGCAGATACGCAGTATTTT
>NA|TRBD1|TRBV29-1|TRBJ1-2
CSAARDRADGYTF
TGCAGCGCAGCGCGGGACAGGGCGGATGGCTACACCTTC
>many|NA|TRBV6-1|TRBJ1-5
CASSGGVGQPQHF
TGTGCCAGCAGTGGAGGGGTCGGTCAGCCCCAGCATTTT
>many|NA|TRBV6-2/TRBV6-3|TRBJ1-2
CASSYSPVYGYTF
TGTGCCAGCAGTTACTCCCCCGTCTATGGCTACACCTTC
>few|NA|TRBV7-8|TRBJ1-5
CATRGDSNQPQHF
TGTGCCACCCGAGGGGACAGCAATCAGCCCCAGCATTTT
>few|NA|TRBV12-3/TRBV12-4|TRBJ2-1
CASSPPWGYDEQFF
TGTGCCAGCAGTCCCCCTTGGGGGTATGATGAGCAGTTCTTC
>NA|NA|TRBV3-1|TRBJ1-1
CASSRSGTNTEAFF
TGTGCCAGCAGCCGATCGGGGACGAACACTGAAGCTTTCTTT
>many|TRBD2|TRBV27|TRBJ2-2
CASRGTSAGELFF
TGTGCCAGCAGGGGAACTAGCGCCGGGGAGCTGTTTTTT
>once|TRBD2|TRBV7-9|TRBJ2-1
CASSLGAASGGARSSYNEQFF
TGTGCCAGCAGCCTAGGGGCGGCTAGCGGGGGGGCGAGGAGCTCCTACAATGAGCAGTTCTTC
>NA|TRBD2|TRBV19|TRBJ2-3
CASTLGASGGNTQYF
TGTGCCAGTACCCTAGGGGCTAGCGGGGGCAATACGCAGTATTTT
>NA|TRBD1|TRBV28|TRBJ1-6
CASSDRQGSLGSPLHF
TGTGCCAGCAGTGACCGACAGGGATCGCTCGGTTCACCCCTCCACTTT
>few|NA|TRBV29-1|TRBJ1-5
CSVAGHSNQPQHF
TGCAGCGTTGCTGGACATAGCAATCAGCCCCAGCATTTT
>once|TRBD1|TRBV2|TRBJ1-6
CASKRTGSHNSPLHF
TGTGCCAGCAAACGGACAGGGTCCCATAATTCACCCCTCCACTTT
>few|TRBD2|TRBV4-1|TRBJ2-2
CASSQESLAGRTGELFF
TGCGCCAGCAGCCAAGAGTCGCTAGCGGGGAGAACCGGGGAGCTGTTTTTT
>NA|TRBD1|TRBV5-1|TRBJ1-6
CASSLEQGSSPLHF
TGCGCCAGCAGCTTGGAACAGGGGAGTTCACCCCTCCACTTT
>few|TRBD2|TRBV6-6|TRBJ2-2
CASSYSKLAGVNTGELFF
TGTGCCAGCAGTTACTCGAAACTAGCGGGGGTCAACACCGGGGAGCTGTTTTTT
>few|NA|TRBV19|TRBJ2-2
CASSIIGELFF
TGTGCCAGTAGTATCATCGGGGAGCTGTTTTTT
>many|NA|TRBV6-1|TRBJ1-6
CASTITTAPNSPLHF
TGTGCCAGCACCATAACGACAGCTCCTAATTCACCCCTCCACTTT
>few|NA|TRBV3-1|TRBJ1-1
CASSLYYTEAFF
TGTGCCAGCAGCCTCTACTACACTGAAGCTTTCTTT
>NA|NA|TRBV7-9|TRBJ1-1
CASNGGFPNTEAFF
TGTGCCAGCAACGGAGGGTTCCCGAACACTGAAGCTTTCTTT
>many|NA|TRBV7-9|TRBJ2-4
CASSRPLPGQNIQYF
TGTGCCAGCAGTCGCCCCCTTCCGGGACAAAACATTCAGTACTTC
>NA|NA|TRBV20-1|TRBJ2-5
CSAFGPDYLQETQYF
TGCAGTGCTTTCGGACCGGACTACCTCCAAGAGACCCAGTACTTC
>few|TRBD1|TRBV4-1|TRBJ1-2
CASSQGQGADGYTF
TGCGCCAGCAGCCAAGGGCAGGGGGCGGATGGCTACACCTTC
>many|TRBD2|TRBV6-4|TRBJ2-3
CASSDRGGRGGTDTQYF
TGTGCCAGCAGTGACCGCGGAGGGCGGGGGGGCACAGATACGCAGTATTTT
>many|NA|TRBV18|TRBJ2-1
CASSPGGSYNEQFF
TGTGCCAGCTCACCAGGGGGCTCCTACAATGAGCAGTTCTTC